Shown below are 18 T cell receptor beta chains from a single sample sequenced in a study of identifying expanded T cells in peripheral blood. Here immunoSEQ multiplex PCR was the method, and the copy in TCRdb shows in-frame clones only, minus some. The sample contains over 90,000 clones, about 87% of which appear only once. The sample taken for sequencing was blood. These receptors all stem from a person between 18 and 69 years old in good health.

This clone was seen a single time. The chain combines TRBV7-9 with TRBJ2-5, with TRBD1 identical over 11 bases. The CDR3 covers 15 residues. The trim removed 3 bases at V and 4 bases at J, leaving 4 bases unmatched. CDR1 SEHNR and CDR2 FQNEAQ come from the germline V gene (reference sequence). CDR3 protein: CASSLQGTGGETQYF. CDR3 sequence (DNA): TGTGCCAGCAGCTTGCAAGGGACAGGGGGAGAGACCCAGTACTTC.

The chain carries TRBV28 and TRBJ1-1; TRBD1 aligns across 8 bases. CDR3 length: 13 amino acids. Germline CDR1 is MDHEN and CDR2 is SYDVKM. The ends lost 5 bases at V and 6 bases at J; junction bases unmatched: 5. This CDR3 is CASSGQGTAEAFF. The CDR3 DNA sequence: TGTGCCAGCAGTGGACAGGGAACGGCTGAAGCTTTCTTT.

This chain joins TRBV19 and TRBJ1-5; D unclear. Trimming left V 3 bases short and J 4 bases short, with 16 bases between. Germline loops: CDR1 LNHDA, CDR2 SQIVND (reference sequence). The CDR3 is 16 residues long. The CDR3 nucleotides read TGTGCCAGTAGTATCGTTCGGGGAATTGGTAATCAGCCCCAGCATTTT. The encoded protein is CASSIVRGIGNQPQHF.

CDR3 sequence: CASSYGQGMMNTEAFF. The DNA for the CDR3 is TGTGCCAGCAGCTACGGACAGGGGATGATGAACACTGAAGCTTTCTTT. The chain employs TRBV6-5 and TRBJ1-1; TRBD1 matches 9 bases. Trimming removed 6 bases from V and 0 bases from J; junction bases left unmatched: 8. Germline-derived CDR1 and CDR2 are MNHEY and SVGAGI. The CDR3 loop spans 16 amino acids.

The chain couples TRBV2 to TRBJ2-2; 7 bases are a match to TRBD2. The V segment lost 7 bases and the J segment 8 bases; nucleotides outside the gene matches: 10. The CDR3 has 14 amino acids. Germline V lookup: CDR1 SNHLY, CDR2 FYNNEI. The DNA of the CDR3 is TGTGCCAGCAAGGAGCGGGAATCGACAGGGGAGCTGTTTTTT. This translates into CASKERESTGELFF.

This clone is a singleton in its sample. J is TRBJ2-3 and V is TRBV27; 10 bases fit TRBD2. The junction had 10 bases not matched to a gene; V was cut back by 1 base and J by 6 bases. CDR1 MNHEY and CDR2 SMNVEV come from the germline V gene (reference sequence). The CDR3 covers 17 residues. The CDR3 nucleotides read TGTGCCAGCAGTTTATATACTAGCGGGAAAAGTGGGGATACGCAGTATTTT. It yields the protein CASSLYTSGKSGDTQYF.

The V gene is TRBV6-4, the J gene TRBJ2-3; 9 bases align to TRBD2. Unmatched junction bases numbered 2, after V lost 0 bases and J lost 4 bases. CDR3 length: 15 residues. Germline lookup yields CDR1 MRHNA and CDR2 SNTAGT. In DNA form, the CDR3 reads TGTGCCAGCAGTGACTCGGCGGGAGGGCCAGATACGCAGTATTTT. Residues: CASSDSAGGPDTQYF.

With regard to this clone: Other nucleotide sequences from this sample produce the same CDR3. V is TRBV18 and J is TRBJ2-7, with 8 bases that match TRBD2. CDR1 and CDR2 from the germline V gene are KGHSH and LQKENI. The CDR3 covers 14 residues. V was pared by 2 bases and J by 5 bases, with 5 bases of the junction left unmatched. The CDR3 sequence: CASSPRAGDHEQYF. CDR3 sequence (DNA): TGTGCCAGCTCACCAAGAGCGGGAGACCACGAGCAGTACTTC.

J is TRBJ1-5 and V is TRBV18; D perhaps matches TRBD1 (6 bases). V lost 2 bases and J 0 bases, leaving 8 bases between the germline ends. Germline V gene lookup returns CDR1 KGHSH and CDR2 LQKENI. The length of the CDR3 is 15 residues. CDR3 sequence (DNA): TGTGCCAGCTCACCAGAACAGGGTAGCAATCAGCCCCAGCATTTT. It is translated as CASSPEQGSNQPQHF.

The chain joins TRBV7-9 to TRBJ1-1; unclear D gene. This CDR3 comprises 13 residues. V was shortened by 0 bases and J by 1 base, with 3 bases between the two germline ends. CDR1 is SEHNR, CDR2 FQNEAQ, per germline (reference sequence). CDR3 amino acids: CASSLAANTEAFF. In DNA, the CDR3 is TGTGCCAGCAGCTTAGCGGCGAACACTGAAGCTTTCTTT.

The DNA of the CDR3 is TGTGCCAGCAGCTTAGCCGTTCAAGAGACCCAGTACTTC. Its protein product is CASSLAVQETQYF. V gene TRBV7-9 combines with J gene TRBJ2-5; no reliable D call. V was clipped by 0 bases and J by 2 bases, with 4 bases between them. Germline V gene lookup returns CDR1 SEHNR and CDR2 FQNEAQ (reference sequence). The length of the CDR3 is 13 residues.

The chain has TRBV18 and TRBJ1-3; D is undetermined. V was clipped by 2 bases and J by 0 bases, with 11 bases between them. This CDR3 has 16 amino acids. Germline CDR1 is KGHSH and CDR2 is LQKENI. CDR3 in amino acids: CASSPVTENSGNTIYF. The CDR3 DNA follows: TGTGCCAGCTCACCAGTGACGGAGAACTCTGGAAACACCATATATTTT.

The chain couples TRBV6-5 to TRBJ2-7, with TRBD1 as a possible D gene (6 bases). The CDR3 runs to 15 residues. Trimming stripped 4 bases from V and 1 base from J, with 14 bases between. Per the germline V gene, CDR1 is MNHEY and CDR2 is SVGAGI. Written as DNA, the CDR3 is TGTGCCAGCAGTTCCCGACAGGACTTTTCCTACGAGCAGTACTTC. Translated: CASSSRQDFSYEQYF.

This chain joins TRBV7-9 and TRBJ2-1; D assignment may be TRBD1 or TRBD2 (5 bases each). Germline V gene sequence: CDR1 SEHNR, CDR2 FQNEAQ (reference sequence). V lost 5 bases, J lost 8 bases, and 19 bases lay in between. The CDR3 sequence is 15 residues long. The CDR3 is CASSADRDQAYEQFF. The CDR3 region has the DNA TGTGCCAGCAGCGCCGACCGGGACCAAGCCTATGAGCAGTTCTTC.

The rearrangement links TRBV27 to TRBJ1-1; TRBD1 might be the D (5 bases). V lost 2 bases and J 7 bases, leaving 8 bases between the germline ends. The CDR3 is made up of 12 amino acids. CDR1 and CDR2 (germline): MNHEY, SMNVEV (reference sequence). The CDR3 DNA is TGTGCCAGCAGTTTAATCCAGGGTGAAGCTTTCTTT. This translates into CASSLIQGEAFF.

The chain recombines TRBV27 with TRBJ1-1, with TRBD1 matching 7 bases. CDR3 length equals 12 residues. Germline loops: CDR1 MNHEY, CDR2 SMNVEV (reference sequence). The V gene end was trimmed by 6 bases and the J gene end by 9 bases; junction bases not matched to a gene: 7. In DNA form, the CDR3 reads TGTGCCAGCAGAAAACGGGGACAGAAAGCTTTCTTT. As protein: CASRKRGQKAFF.

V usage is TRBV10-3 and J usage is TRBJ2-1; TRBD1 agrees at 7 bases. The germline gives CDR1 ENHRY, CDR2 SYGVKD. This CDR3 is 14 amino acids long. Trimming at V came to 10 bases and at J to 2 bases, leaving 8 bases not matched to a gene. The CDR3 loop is CATRDRAPYNEQFF. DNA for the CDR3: TGTGCCACGCGAGACAGGGCCCCCTACAATGAGCAGTTCTTC.

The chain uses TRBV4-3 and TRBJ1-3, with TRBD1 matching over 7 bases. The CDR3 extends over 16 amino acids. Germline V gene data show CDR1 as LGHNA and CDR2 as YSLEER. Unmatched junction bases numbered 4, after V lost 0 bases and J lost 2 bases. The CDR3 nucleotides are TGCGCCAGCAGCCAAGATCCCCAGGGGGCTGGAAACACCATATATTTT. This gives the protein CASSQDPQGAGNTIYF.